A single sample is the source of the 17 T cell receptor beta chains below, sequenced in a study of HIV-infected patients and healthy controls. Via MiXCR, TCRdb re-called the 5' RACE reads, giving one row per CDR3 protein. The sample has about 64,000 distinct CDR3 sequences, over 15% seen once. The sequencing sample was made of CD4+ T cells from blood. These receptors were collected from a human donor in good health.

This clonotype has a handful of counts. CDR3 nucleotide sequence: TGCATCACGCCAGAAGGGCCAGGACAGGGGAACTATGGCTACACCTTC. Translating it yields CITPEGPGQGNYGYTF. This chain uses TRBV20-1 with TRBJ1-2; 9 positions agree with TRBD1. The CDR3 covers 16 residues. Germline CDR1 DFQATT, CDR2 SNEGSKA (reference sequence).

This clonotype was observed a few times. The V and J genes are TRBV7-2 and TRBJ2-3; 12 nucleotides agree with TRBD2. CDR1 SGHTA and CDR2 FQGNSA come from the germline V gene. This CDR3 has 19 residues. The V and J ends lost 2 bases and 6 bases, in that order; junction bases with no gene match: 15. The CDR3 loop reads CASSLSSGGARYLNDTQYF. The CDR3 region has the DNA TGTGCCAGCAGCTTATCTAGCGGGGGGGCTCGGTATCTTAACGATACGCAGTATTTT.

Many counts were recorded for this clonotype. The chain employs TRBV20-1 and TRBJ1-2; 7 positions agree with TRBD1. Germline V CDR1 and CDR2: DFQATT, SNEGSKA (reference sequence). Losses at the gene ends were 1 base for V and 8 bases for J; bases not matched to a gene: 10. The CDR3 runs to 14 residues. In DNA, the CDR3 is TGCAGTGCTAGAGTCACAGGGGCTGGTTTAGGCTACACCTTC. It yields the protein CSARVTGAGLGYTF.

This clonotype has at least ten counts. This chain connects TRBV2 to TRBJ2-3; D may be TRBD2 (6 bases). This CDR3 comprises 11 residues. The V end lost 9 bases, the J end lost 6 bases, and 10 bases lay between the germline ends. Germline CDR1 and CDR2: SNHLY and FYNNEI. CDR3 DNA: TGTGCCAGAGAGGAGGGGGATACGCAGTATTTT. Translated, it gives CAREEGDTQYF.

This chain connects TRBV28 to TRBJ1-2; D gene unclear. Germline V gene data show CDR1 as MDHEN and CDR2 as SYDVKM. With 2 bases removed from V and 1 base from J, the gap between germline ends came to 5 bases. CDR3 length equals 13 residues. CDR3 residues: CASSLPVNYGYTF. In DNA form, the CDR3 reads TGTGCCAGCAGTTTACCGGTTAACTATGGCTACACCTTC.

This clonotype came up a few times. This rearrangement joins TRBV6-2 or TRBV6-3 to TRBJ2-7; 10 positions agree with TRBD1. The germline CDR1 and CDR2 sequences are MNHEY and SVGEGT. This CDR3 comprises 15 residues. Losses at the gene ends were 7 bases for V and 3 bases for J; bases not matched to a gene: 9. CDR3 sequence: CASTSPGQGHYEQYF. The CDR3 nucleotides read TGTGCCAGCACCAGTCCGGGACAGGGGCACTACGAGCAGTACTTC.

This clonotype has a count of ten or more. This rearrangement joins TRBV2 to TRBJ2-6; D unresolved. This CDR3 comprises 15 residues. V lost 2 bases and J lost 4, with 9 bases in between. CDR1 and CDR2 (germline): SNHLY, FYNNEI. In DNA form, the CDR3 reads TGTGCCAGCAGTGAAATAGGTACAGGGGCCAACGTCCTGACTTTC. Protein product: CASSEIGTGANVLTF. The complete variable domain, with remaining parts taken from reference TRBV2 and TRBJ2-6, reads EPEVTQTPSHQVTQMGQEVILRCVPISNHLYFYWYRQILGQKVEFLVSFYNNEISEKSEIFDDQFSVERPDGSNFTLKIRSTKLEDSAMYFCASSEIGTGANVLTFGAGSRLTVL.

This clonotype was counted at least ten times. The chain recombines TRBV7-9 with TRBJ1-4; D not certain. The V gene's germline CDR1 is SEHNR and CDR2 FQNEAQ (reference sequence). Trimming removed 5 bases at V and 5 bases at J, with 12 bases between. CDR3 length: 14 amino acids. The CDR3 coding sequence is TGTGCCAGCAGCCTCAGTAGTAACAATGAAAAACTGTTTTTT. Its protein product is CASSLSSNNEKLFF. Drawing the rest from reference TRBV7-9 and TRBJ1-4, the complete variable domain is DTGVSQNPRHKITKRGQNVTFRCDPISEHNRLYWYRQTLGQGPEFLTYFQNEAQLEKSRLLSDRFSAERPKGSFSTLEIQRTEQGDSAMYLCASSLSSNNEKLFFGSGTQLSVL.

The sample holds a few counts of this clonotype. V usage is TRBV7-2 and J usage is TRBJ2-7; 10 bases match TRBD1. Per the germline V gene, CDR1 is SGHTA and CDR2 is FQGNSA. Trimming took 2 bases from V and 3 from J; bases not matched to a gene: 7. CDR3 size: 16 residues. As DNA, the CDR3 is TGTGCCAGCAGCTTATGGTCGGGACAGGGGAGCTACGAGCAGTACTTC. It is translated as CASSLWSGQGSYEQYF.

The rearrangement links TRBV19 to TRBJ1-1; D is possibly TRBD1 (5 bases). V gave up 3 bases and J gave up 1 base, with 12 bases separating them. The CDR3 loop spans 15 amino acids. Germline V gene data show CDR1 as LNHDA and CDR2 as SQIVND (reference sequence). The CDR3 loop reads CASSIRAGANTEAFF. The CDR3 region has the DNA TGTGCCAGTAGTATCAGGGCCGGCGCGAACACTGAAGCTTTCTTT.

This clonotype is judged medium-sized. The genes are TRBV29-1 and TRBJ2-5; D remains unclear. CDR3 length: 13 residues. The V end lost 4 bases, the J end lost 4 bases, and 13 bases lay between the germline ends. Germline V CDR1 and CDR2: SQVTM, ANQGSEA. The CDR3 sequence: CSVVPPSAETQYF. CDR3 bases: TGCAGCGTTGTTCCTCCAAGCGCAGAGACCCAGTACTTC.

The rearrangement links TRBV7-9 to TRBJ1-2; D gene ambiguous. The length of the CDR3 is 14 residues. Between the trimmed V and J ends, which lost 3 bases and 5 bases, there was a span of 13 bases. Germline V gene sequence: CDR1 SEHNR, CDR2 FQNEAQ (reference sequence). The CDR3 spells CASSLQADVYGYTF. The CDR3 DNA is TGTGCCAGCAGCTTGCAGGCAGACGTGTATGGCTACACCTTC.

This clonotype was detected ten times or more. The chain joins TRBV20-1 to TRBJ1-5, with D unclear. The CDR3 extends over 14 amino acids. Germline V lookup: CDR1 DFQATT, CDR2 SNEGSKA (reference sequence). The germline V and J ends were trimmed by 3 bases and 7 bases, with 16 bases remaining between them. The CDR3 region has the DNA TGCAGTGCTAGGGGGTTAGCTAAAGCCCAGCCCCAGCATTTT. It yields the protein CSARGLAKAQPQHF.

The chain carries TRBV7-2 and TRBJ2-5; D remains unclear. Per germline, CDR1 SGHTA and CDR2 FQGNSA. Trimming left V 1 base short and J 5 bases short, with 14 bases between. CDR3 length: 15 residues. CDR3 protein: CASSLVGQDGETQYF. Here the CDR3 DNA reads TGTGCCAGCAGCTTAGTAGGGCAGGATGGGGAGACCCAGTACTTC.

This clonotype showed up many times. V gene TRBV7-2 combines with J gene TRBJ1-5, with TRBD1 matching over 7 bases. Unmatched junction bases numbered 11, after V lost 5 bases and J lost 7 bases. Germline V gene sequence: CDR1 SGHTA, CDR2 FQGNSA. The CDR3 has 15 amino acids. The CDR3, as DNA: TGTGCCAGCAGCCCAAACGACAGGGAGGCACAGCCCCAGCATTTT. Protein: CASSPNDREAQPQHF.

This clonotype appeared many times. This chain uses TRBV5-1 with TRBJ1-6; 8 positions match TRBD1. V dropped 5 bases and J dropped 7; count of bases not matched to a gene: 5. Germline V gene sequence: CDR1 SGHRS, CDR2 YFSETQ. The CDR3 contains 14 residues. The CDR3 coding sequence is TGCGCCAGCAGGCCGGGACAGGTGAATTCACCCCTCCACTTT. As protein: CASRPGQVNSPLHF.

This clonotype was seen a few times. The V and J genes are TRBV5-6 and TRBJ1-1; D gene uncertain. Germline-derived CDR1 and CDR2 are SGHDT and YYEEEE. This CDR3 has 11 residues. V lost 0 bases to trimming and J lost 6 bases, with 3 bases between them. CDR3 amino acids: CASSLGPEAFF. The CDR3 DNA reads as TGTGCCAGCAGCTTGGGGCCTGAAGCTTTCTTT.